These T cell receptor beta chains were read from a single sample in a study of T cell responses to AZD1222 COVID-19 vaccine. Using immunoSEQ multiplex PCR, the repertoire was profiled, and TCRdb retains in-frame clones only, with some absent. The data contain hundreds of thousands of clones, 90% to 95% of them singletons. The input for sequencing was peripheral blood, taken 28 days after the second AZD1222 dose. These receptors were taken from an adult who received the AZD1222 COVID-19 vaccine. Each CDR3 is given with its conserved first and last residue. The D gene is left open where the match is weak. Some rows have no size entry. The others give once, few or many, or a class for an expanded clone.

CDR3aa	CDR3nt	d_gene	len	abundance	v_gene	j_gene
CASSKGSGPELSEQFF	TGTGCCAGCAGCAAAGGTAGCGGGCCAGAGCTAAGCGAGCAGTTCTTC	-	16	-	TRBV21-1	TRBJ2-1
CASSTLPAPGNTIYF	TGTGCCAGCAGCACACTACCGGCCCCTGGAAACACCATATATTTT	-	15	-	TRBV9	TRBJ1-3
CASSLRQIEYEQYF	TGTGCCAGCAGCTTACGCCAAATCGAGTACGAGCAGTACTTC	-	14	-	TRBV11-1	TRBJ2-7
CASSRNYGYTF	TGTGCCAGTAGCCGGAACTATGGCTACACCTTC	-	11	-	TRBV19	TRBJ1-2
CASRPWGNSYEQYF	TGTGCCAGCCGACCCTGGGGGAACTCCTACGAGCAGTACTTC	-	14	-	TRBV27	TRBJ2-7
CASSLSGASGNTIYF	TGTGCCAGCAGTTTGTCCGGGGCTTCTGGAAACACCATATATTTT	-	15	-	TRBV7-2	TRBJ1-3
CASSYSWGAADTQYF	TGTGCCAGCAGTTACTCGTGGGGGGCCGCAGATACGCAGTATTTT	-	15	-	TRBV6-5	TRBJ2-3
CASSQVGTDDYGYTF	TGTGCCAGCAGCCAAGTTGGGACAGATGATTATGGCTACACCTTC	TRBD1	15	-	TRBV4-2	TRBJ1-2
CSARAQDTQYF	TGCAGTGCCCGGGCGCAAGATACGCAGTATTTT	-	11	-	TRBV20-1	TRBJ2-3
CSIGGGRGYTF	TGCAGCATTGGAGGGGGGCGAGGCTACACCTTC	-	11	-	TRBV29-1	TRBJ1-2
CASSRGQSNSPLHF	TGTGCCAGCAGTCGTGGACAGAGTAATTCACCCCTCCACTTT	-	14	-	TRBV25-1	TRBJ1-6
CASSLRTPDTQYF	TGTGCCAGCAGCTTAAGGACCCCAGATACGCAGTATTTT	-	13	-	TRBV7-3	TRBJ2-3
CASSFGGAPQFF	TGTGCCAGCAGTTTCGGGGGGGCCCCGCAGTTCTTC	TRBD2	12	-	TRBV27	TRBJ2-1
CASTGTAPYEQYF	TGTGCCAGCACCGGGACGGCCCCCTACGAGCAGTACTTC	-	13	once	TRBV28	TRBJ2-7
CASSTRPSSGNTIYF	TGTGCCAGCAGCACCCGACCGAGCTCTGGAAACACCATATATTTT	-	15	-	TRBV21-1	TRBJ1-3
CASSGPGTSEKSSYNEQFF	TGTGCCAGCAGCGGCCCCGGGACTAGCGAAAAGAGCTCCTACAATGAGCAGTTCTTC	TRBD2	19	-	TRBV9	TRBJ2-1
CASSFGTGGYLSTSEAFF	TGTGCCAGCAGTTTTGGGACAGGGGGATATCTATCAACTTCGGAAGCTTTCTTT	TRBD1	18	-	TRBV27	TRBJ1-1
CASSVVPASDSGNTIYF	TGTGCCAGCAGCGTAGTTCCAGCTTCAGACTCTGGAAACACCATATATTTT	-	17	-	TRBV9	TRBJ1-3
CASSTWTGYSQPQHF	TGTGCCAGCAGCACATGGACAGGGTATAGTCAGCCCCAGCATTTT	TRBD1	15	-	TRBV7-2	TRBJ1-5